What follows is one T cell receptor (beta chain) and its context. Its specificity is unknown. Sequence at one end of the junction differs from germline and may be a read error. The source of the sample is a study of T cell repertoires in cytomegalovirus infection. Study-level information: Public TCR beta signatures indicated both CMV infection and matching HLA type. Regarding the study as a whole: Across the ex vivo response, the dominant clonotypes were HLA-C-restricted CMV-specific TCR beta clonotypes. Individuals carrying CMV plus the relevant HLA were identified by cumulative frequency of public TCR beta families.

From germline, CDR1 is KGHDR and CDR2 SFDVKD. This CDR3 has 12 amino acids. TCRdb reanalysed the reads using MiXCR and keeps one entry per CDR3 protein. Among approximately 700,000 distinct CDR3 sequences, 35% were seen once, and the ten largest hold 2.5% to 3%. The sequencing sample was made of PBMCs. The sequence derives from a human donor in good health (CMV status not recorded). Some clones in this sample may be carry-over from other donors' samples. The rearrangement links TRBV24-1 to TRBJ2-2; D is undetermined. CDR3 amino acids: CASSRNPGELFF. As DNA, the CDR3 is TGTGCCTCCAGTCGTAACCCCGGGGAGCTGTTTTTT.